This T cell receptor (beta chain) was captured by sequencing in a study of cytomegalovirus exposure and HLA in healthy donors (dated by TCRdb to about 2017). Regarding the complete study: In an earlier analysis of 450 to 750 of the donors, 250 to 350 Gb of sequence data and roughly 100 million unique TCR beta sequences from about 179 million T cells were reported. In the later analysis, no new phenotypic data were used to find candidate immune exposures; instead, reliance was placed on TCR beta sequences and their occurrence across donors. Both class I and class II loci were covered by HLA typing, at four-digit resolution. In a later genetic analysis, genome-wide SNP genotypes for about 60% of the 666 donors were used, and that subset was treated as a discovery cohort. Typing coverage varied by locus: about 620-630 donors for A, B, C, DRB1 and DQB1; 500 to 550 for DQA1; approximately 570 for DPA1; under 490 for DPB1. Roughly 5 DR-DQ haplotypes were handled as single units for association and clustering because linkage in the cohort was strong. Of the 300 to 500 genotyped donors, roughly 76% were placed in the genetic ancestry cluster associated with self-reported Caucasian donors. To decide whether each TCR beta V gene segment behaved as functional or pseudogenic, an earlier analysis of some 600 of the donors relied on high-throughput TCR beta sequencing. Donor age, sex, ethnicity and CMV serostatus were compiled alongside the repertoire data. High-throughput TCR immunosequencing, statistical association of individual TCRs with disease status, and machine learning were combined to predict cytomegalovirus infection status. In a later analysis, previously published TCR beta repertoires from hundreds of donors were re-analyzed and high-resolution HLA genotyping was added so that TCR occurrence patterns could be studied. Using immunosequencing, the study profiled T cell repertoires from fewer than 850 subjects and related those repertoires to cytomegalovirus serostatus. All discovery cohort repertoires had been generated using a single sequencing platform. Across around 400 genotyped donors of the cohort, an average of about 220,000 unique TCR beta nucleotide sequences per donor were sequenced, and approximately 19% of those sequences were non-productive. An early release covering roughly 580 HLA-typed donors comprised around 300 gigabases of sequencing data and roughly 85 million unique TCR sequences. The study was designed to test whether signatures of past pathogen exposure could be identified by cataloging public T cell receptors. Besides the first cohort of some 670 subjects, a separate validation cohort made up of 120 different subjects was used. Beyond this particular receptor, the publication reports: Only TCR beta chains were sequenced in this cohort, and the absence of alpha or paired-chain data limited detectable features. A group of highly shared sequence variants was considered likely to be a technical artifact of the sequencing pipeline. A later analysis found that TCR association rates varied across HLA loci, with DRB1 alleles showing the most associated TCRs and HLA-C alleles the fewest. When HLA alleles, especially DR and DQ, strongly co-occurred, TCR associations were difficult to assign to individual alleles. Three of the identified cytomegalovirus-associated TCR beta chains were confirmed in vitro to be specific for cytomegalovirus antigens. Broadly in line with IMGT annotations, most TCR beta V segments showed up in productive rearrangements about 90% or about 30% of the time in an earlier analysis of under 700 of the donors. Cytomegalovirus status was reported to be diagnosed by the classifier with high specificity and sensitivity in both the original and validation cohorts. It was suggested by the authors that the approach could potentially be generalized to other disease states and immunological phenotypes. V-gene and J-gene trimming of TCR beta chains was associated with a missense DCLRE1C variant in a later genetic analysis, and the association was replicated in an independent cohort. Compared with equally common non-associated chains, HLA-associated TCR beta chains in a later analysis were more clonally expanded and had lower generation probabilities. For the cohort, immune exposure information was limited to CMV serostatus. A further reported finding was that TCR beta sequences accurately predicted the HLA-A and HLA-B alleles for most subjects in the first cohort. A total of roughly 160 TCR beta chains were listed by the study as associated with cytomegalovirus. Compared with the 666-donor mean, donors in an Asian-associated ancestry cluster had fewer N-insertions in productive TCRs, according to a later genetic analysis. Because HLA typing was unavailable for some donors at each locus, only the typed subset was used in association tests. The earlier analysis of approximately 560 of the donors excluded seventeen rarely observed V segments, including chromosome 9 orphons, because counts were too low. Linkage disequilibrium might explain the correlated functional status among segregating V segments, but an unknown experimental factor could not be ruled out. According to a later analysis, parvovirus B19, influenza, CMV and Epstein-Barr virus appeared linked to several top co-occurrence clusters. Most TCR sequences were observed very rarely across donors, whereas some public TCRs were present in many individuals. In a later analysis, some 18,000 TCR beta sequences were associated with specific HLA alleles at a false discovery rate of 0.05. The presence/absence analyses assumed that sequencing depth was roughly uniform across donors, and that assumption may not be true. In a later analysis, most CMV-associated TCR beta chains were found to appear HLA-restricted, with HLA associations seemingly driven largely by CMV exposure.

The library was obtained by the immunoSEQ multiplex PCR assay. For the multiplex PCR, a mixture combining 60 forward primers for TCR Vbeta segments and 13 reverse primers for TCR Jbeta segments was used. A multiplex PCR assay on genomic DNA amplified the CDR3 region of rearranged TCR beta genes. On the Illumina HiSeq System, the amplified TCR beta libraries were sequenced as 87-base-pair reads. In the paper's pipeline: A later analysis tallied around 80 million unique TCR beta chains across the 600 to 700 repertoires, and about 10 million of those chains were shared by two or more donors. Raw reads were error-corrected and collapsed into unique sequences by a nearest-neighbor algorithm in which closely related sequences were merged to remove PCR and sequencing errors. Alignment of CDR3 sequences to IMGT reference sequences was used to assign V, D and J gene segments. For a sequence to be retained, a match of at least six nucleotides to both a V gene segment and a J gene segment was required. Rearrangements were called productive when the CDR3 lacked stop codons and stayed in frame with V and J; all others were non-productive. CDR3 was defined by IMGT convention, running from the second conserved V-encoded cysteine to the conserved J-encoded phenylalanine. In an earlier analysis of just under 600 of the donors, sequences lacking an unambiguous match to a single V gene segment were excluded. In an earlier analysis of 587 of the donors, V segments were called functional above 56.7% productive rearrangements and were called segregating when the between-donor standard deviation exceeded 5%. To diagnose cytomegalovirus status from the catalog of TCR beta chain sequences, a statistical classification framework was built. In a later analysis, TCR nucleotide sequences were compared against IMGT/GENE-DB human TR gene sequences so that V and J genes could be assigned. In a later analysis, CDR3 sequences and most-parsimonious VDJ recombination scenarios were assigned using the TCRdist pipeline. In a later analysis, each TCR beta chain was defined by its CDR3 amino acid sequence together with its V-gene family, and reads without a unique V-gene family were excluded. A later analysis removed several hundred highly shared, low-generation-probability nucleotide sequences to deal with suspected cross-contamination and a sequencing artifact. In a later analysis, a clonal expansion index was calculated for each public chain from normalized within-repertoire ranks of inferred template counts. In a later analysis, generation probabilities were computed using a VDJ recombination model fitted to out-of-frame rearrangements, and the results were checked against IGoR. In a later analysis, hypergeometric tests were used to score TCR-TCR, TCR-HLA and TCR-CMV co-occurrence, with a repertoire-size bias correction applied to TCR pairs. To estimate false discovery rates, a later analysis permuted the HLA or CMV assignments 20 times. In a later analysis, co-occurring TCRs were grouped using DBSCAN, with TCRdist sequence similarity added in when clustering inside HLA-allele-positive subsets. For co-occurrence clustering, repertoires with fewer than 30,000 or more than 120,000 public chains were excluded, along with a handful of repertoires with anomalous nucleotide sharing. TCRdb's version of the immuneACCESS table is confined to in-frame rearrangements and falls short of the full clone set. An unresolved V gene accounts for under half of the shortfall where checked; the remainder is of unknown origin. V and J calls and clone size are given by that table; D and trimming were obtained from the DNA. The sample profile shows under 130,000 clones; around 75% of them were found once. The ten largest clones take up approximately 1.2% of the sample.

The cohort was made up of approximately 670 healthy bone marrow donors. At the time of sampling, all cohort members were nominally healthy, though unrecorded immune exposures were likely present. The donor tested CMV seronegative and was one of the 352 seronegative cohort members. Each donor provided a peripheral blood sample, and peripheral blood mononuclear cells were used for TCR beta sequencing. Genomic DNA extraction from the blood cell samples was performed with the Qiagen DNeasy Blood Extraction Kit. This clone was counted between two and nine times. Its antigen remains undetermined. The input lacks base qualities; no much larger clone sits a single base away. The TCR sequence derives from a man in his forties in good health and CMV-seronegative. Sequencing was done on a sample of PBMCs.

The DNA reads TGTGCCAGCAGCCAAACAGGGGGAAGGAATTCACCCCTCCACTTT. The translation is CASSQTGGRNSPLHF. This chain is built from TRBV6-6 and TRBJ1-6; 8 junctional bases match TRBD1. The germline V gene (reference sequence) supplies CDR1 MNHNY and CDR2 SVGAGI. V and J are trimmed by 6 bases and 7 bases, and the gene matches miss 8 bases of the junction. The cysteine opens and the phenylalanine closes a CDR3 of 15 amino acids. Just CDR3 DNA is preserved here, 45 bases in frame from base 1.